What follows describes a single T cell receptor (beta chain). These data belong to a study of Tregs in tolerant kidney transplant recipients. This CDR3 has 17 residues. V was cut by 4 bases and J by 6 bases, with 26 bases left in between. Germline loops: CDR1 SGHRS, CDR2 YFSETQ. This table comes from immunoSEQ multiplex PCR, and its TCRdb copy is limited to in-frame clones, with some not included. The profile shows 90,000 or so clones, 80% to 95% of them singletons. Mixed chimerism was transient after nonmyeloablative marrow transplants from related graft donors. The origin of this receptor is a human patient who received a combined kidney and bone marrow transplant. The graft donor may have given rise to some T cells. J is TRBJ2-7 and V is TRBV5-1, with D perhaps TRBD2 (6 bases). Material: CD4+ T cells from blood (PBMCs), obtained 12 months after the transplant. CDR3: CASSEGATRPLSSEQYF. CDR3 bases: TGCGCCAGCAGCGAAGGAGCGACTAGGCCCCTCTCATCCGAGCAGTACTTC.